The subject of this entry is one T cell receptor (beta chain). This specimen belongs to a study of blood T cell repertoires in COVID-19. In the study overall: Sources were T cells, B-cell-depleted T cells, or PBMCs; the material itself was cDNA or gDNA.

Study processing details: Nucleated cell number was recorded as an estimate derived from reference gene primer amplification. Clones were read by immunoSEQ multiplex PCR, and TCRdb kept only the in-frame ones, dropping some. Clone size and the V and J calls come from that table; the DNA yielded D and trimming. The table has around 400,000 clones, more than 70% seen once. The V end lost 8 bases, the J end lost 6 bases, and 22 bases lay between the germline ends. Per the germline V gene, CDR1 is SGHRS and CDR2 is YFSETQ. CDR3 length: 15 amino acids. The Seattle site enrolled patients during active infection and followed them longitudinally.

This sequence originates from a woman aged 55-70 years with COVID-19, enrolled during active disease. The rearrangement links TRBV5-1 to TRBJ2-3, with D possibly matching TRBD2 (6 bases). Input material: peripheral blood. The CDR3 DNA is TGCGCCAGTGCGTTAGCGGTGGGCGGCAGGGATACGCAGTATTTT. Its translation is CASALAVGGRDTQYF.